Following are 9 T cell receptor beta chains from one sample sequenced in a study of T cell repertoires in aging, cancer and after chemotherapy. The template was genomic DNA from peripheral blood, not RNA. A mixed TRB-A/B primer pool amplified rearranged TRB by multiplex touch-down PCR. MiXCR, applied by TCRdb to the multiplex PCR reads, yields one record per CDR3 protein. The sample lists approximately 20,000 distinct CDR3 sequences; roughly 35% were seen once. The material sequenced was blood. Receptors were obtained from a human donor with a solid tumor.

This clonotype was recorded a few times. V usage is TRBV30 and J usage is TRBJ1-5; no definite D call. Per germline, CDR1 GTSNPN and CDR2 SVGIG (reference sequence). Trimming pared 4 bases from V and 0 bases from J, leaving 7 bases between. The length of the CDR3 is 13 residues. In nucleotides, the CDR3 is TGTGCCTGGACTGACCATAGCAATCAGCCCCAGCATTTT. This gives the protein CAWTDHSNQPQHF.

The rearrangement uses TRBV7-3 and TRBJ2-3; TRBD2 matches at 11 bases. Unmatched junction bases numbered 5, after V lost 5 bases and J lost 4 bases. Germline V lookup: CDR1 SGHTA, CDR2 FQGTGA. The CDR3 length is 15 residues. The CDR3 region has the DNA TGTGCCAGCAGCCCTATAGCGGGGGGGCCAGATACGCAGTATTTT. It specifies CASSPIAGGPDTQYF.

The chain combines TRBV15 with TRBJ1-3, with TRBD1 identical over 7 bases. Unmatched junction bases numbered 11, after V lost 2 bases and J lost 4 bases. CDR1 and CDR2 (germline): LNHNV, YYDKDF (reference sequence). This CDR3 spans 17 amino acids. The CDR3 region has the DNA TGTGCCACCAGCAGACCAGCAGGGGGGTTCTTCGGAAACACCATATATTTT. As protein: CATSRPAGGFFGNTIYF.

The chain links TRBV19 to TRBJ1-3, with D uncertain. Trimming cost V 4 bases and J 0 bases, with 10 bases left between them. CDR3 length: 15 amino acids. Germline V gives CDR1 LNHDA, CDR2 SQIVND (reference sequence). CDR3 loop: CASSRREISGNTIYF. CDR3 coding DNA: TGTGCCAGTAGTAGAAGGGAAATCTCTGGAAACACCATATATTTT.

Within the sample, this clonotype is medium-sized. The genes are TRBV5-4 and TRBJ2-3; weak D call: TRBD1 (5 bases). Germline V lookup: CDR1 SGHNT, CDR2 YYREEE (reference sequence). The CDR3 length is 14 residues. V was shortened by 1 base and J by 4 bases, with 10 bases between the two germline ends. The CDR3 protein is CASSLRQGPDTQYF. CDR3 sequence (DNA): TGTGCCAGCAGCTTGAGGCAGGGCCCAGATACGCAGTATTTT.

The chain employs TRBV5-6 and TRBJ2-2, with 7 bases that match TRBD2. J lost 2 bases, V lost 6 bases, and 7 bases had no gene match. This CDR3 contains 15 residues. CDR1 and CDR2 from the germline V gene are SGHDT and YYEEEE. CDR3 in amino acids: CASIPAGPNTGELFF. The CDR3 DNA is TGTGCCAGCATCCCAGCGGGGCCTAACACCGGGGAGCTGTTTTTT. Full variable domain (missing parts from reference TRBV5-6 and TRBJ2-2): DAGVTQSPTHLIKTRGQQVTLRCSPKSGHDTVSWYQQALGQGPQFIFQYYEEEERQRGNFPDRFSGHQFPNYSSELNVNALLLGDSALYLCASIPAGPNTGELFFGEGSRLTVL.

V and J are TRBV24-1 and TRBJ1-2; D ambiguous. Germline V gene lookup returns CDR1 KGHDR and CDR2 SFDVKD. The CDR3 has 14 residues. Trimming removed 0 bases from V and 0 bases from J, with 4 bases in between. The CDR3 loop is CATSDLPSNYGYTF. CDR3 bases: TGTGCCACCAGTGATTTGCCTTCTAACTATGGCTACACCTTC.

The table lists this clonotype with a few counts. The chain carries TRBV5-4 and TRBJ2-1, with a tentative D call TRBD2 (6 bases). The V and J ends lost 0 bases and 7 bases respectively, with 11 bases between them. Germline CDR1 is SGHNT and CDR2 is YYREEE (reference sequence). The CDR3 runs to 14 residues. The CDR3 reads CASSLELAWNEQFF. Here the CDR3 DNA reads TGTGCCAGCAGCTTGGAACTAGCTTGGAATGAGCAGTTCTTC.

The V gene is TRBV27, the J gene TRBJ2-7, with D tentatively TRBD1 (6 bases). This CDR3 spans 16 amino acids. V was trimmed by 0 bases and J by 2 bases, leaving 14 bases between them. Germline assignment: CDR1 MNHEY and CDR2 SMNVEV (reference sequence). CDR3 region: CASSLSERQETYEQYF. The CDR3 nucleotides are TGTGCCAGCAGTTTATCTGAGAGACAGGAGACCTACGAGCAGTACTTC.